One and the same sample provided the 21 T cell receptor beta chains below, sequenced in a study of regulatory T cells in long-lasting Graves disease. Time point described: newly diagnosed GD, antithyroid drugs for less than 3 months. PBMC-extracted RNA yielded the TCR library. Building the TCR beta libraries relied on iRepertoire HTBI primers, and CDR3 regions underwent Arm-PCR. TCRdb redid the calling of the multiplex PCR reads with MiXCR, one entry per CDR3 protein. The sample lists about 540,000 distinct CDR3 sequences; less than 15% were seen once. These same records also appear under a second study, on T cells in Graves' hyperthyroidism and ophthalmopathy.

The sample was peripheral blood mononuclear cells (PBMCs), taken at new diagnosis, from a patient treated with antithyroid drugs. The receptor set was obtained from a man aged 25 to 40 with Graves disease.

This clonotype was recorded at least ten times. A read error may produce the germline difference seen at one junction end. This chain links TRBV5-1 with TRBJ2-2; D remains unclear. Germline assignment: CDR1 SGHRS and CDR2 YFSETQ. The CDR3 contains 15 residues. CDR3 in DNA: TGTGCCAGCAGCTTAGCAGGCTTAAACACCGGGGAGCTGTTTTTT. Its translation: CASSLAGLNTGELFF.

This clonotype was observed a few times. J is TRBJ2-3 and V is TRBV6-2 or TRBV6-3; TRBD2 agrees at 7 bases. Germline CDR1 reads MNHEY; CDR2 reads SVGEGT. The CDR3 contains 15 residues. V lost 0 bases and J lost 6; bases outside the gene matches: 6. The CDR3: CASSYSRDYKDTQYF. The CDR3 DNA reads as TGTGCCAGCAGTTACTCGCGGGACTATAAGGATACGCAGTATTTT.

V gene TRBV4-1 combines with J gene TRBJ2-5; no definite D call. Trimming left V 4 bases short and J 4 bases short, with 10 bases between. CDR3 length: 13 residues. The germline gives CDR1 MGHRA, CDR2 YSYEKL. CDR3: CASSLQDGETQYF. The CDR3 bases are TGCGCCAGCAGCCTCCAGGACGGAGAGACCCAGTACTTC.

This chain links TRBV29-1 with TRBJ2-3; D call uncertain. In germline, CDR1 is SQVTM, CDR2 ANQGSEA. CDR3 size: 16 residues. The V end was cut by 1 base, the J end by 5 bases, with 19 bases between. The CDR3 bases are TGCAGCGTTGAAGTCGGTGAAGCGCCACGACAAGATACGCAGTATTTT. It codes for CSVEVGEAPRQDTQYF.

There are a few counts of this clonotype. The chain joins TRBV28 to TRBJ2-7; no reliable D call. The germline V gene has CDR1 MDHEN and CDR2 SYDVKM. The CDR3 spans 14 residues. V lost 5 bases, J lost 1 base, and 12 bases lay in between. CDR3: CASSRGLGSYEQYF. The CDR3 DNA reads TGTGCCAGCAGTCGAGGTCTTGGTTCCTACGAGCAGTACTTC. The full variable domain, with the rest looked up from reference TRBV28 and TRBJ2-7, is DVKVTQSSRYLVKRTGEKVFLECVQDMDHENMFWYRQDPGLGLRLIYFSYDVKMKEKGDIPEGYSVSREKKERFSLILESASTNQTSMYLCASSRGLGSYEQYFGPGTRLTVT.

This clonotype showed up many times. V is TRBV12-3 or TRBV12-4 and J is TRBJ1-1, with TRBD1 as a possible D gene (6 bases). The CDR3 loop spans 16 amino acids. V lost 1 base and J lost 0, with 12 bases in between. The CDR3 loop is CASSLGGQGMNTEAFF. In DNA form, the CDR3 reads TGTGCCAGCAGTTTAGGGGGGCAAGGGATGAACACTGAAGCTTTCTTT.

The table lists this clonotype with many counts. The gene calls are TRBV5-1 and TRBJ2-7; tentatively, D is TRBD2 (5 bases). Trimming shortened V by 4 bases and J by 1 base, and 12 bases separated the two germline ends. Germline values: CDR1 SGHRS, CDR2 YFSETQ. This CDR3 contains 14 residues. The CDR3 loop reads CASSPADSSYEQYF. CDR3 sequence (DNA): TGCGCCAGCAGCCCGGCGGACTCATCCTACGAGCAGTACTTC.

This clonotype was detected many times. J is TRBJ2-1 and V is TRBV20-1; 8 nucleotides agree with TRBD2. V trimming: 2 bases; J trimming: 5 bases; junction bases outside the gene matches: 11. Germline assignment: CDR1 DFQATT and CDR2 SNEGSKA (reference sequence). This CDR3 has 16 amino acids. CDR3 in amino acids: CSARIRAGGPNNEQFF. CDR3 nucleotides: TGCAGTGCTAGAATTAGGGCGGGAGGCCCAAACAATGAGCAGTTCTTC.

The sample holds many counts of this clonotype. The chain couples TRBV9 to TRBJ2-1, with 10 bases lining up with TRBD2. Germline V gene lookup returns CDR1 SGDLS and CDR2 YYNGEE. The V segment lost 3 bases and the J segment 9 bases; nucleotides outside the gene matches: 15. The CDR3 totals 17 residues. CDR3 region: CASSGTGGEREGTEQFF. Written as DNA, the CDR3 is TGTGCCAGCAGCGGGACTGGGGGAGAGCGGGAGGGCACTGAGCAGTTCTTC.

The sample holds many counts of this clonotype. The chain employs TRBV7-2 and TRBJ2-5; 12 positions match TRBD2. V shed 5 bases, J shed 2 bases, and the junction held 15 bases outside the gene matches. Germline CDR1 reads SGHTA; CDR2 reads FQGNSA. CDR3 length: 19 amino acids. Here the CDR3 DNA reads TGTGCCAGCAGCAAAACTCGACTAGCGGGAGCCCTGTGGCAAGAGACCCAGTACTTC. As protein: CASSKTRLAGALWQETQYF.

This clonotype has at least ten counts. The J gene is TRBJ1-6, the V gene TRBV2; tentative D call: TRBD1 (6 bases). This CDR3 region has 18 residues. Trimming shortened V by 6 bases and J by 1 base, and 19 bases separated the two germline ends. Germline V gene sequence: CDR1 SNHLY, CDR2 FYNNEI. The CDR3 DNA reads as TGTGCCAGCAGAGATGACAGGATCACTACATCCTATAATTCACCCCTCCACTTT. It yields the protein CASRDDRITTSYNSPLHF.

This clonotype has ten or more counts. The J gene is TRBJ2-7, the V gene TRBV12-3 or TRBV12-4, with D possibly matching TRBD1 (6 bases). V was cut by 3 bases and J by 6 bases, with 24 bases left in between. This CDR3 comprises 17 residues. As DNA, the CDR3 is TGTGCCAGCAGTTTTAAATCGGAAATAGGGACACCGGGCGAGCAGTACTTC. This encodes CASSFKSEIGTPGEQYF.

Concerning this clonotype: One base away lies a much larger clone, so this may be a sequencing read error. The chain uses TRBV6-9 and TRBJ1-2; 7 bases map to TRBD1. Germline CDR1 reads MNHGY; CDR2 reads SVAAGI. CDR3 size: 15 residues. Trimming cost V 3 bases and J 2 bases; bases outside gene matches: 6. DNA for the CDR3: TGTGCCAGCAGTTACTCACAGGGGACCAACTATGGCTACACCTTC. This sequence encodes CASSYSQGTNYGYTF.

In its sample, this clonotype was seen many times. The V call is TRBV18, the J call TRBJ2-7; 8 bases line up with TRBD1. The CDR3 length is 14 residues. Germline CDR1 and CDR2: KGHSH and LQKENI. The junction had 5 bases not matched to a gene; V was cut back by 3 bases and J by 4 bases. CDR3 bases: TGTGCCAGCTCACCTCCGGGACAGGCATACGAGCAGTACTTC. It translates to CASSPPGQAYEQYF.

At least ten counts were recorded for this clonotype. CDR3 DNA: TGCAGTGCTAGATCAATCGGGCTAGCGGGATACAATGAGCAGTTCTTC. Translation gives CSARSIGLAGYNEQFF. This chain connects TRBV20-1 to TRBJ2-1, with 9 nucleotides matching TRBD2. V gave up 2 bases and J gave up 4 bases; unmatched junction bases: 9. CDR3 length: 16 amino acids. CDR1 and CDR2 from the germline V gene are DFQATT and SNEGSKA (reference sequence).

This clonotype was detected many times. This sequence joins TRBV27 and TRBJ2-3, with 12 nucleotides matching TRBD2. The CDR3 is made up of 15 amino acids. The germline V gene encodes CDR1 MNHEY and CDR2 SMNVEV (reference sequence). Trimming at V came to 6 bases and at J to 6 bases, leaving 7 bases not matched to a gene. The CDR3 loop reads CASSPGLAGYDTQYF. DNA for the CDR3: TGTGCCAGCAGCCCAGGACTAGCGGGATATGATACGCAGTATTTT.

There are many counts of this clonotype. This chain uses TRBV5-1 with TRBJ2-1; 9 bases align to TRBD1. Germline V lookup: CDR1 SGHRS, CDR2 YFSETQ. Trimming took 6 bases from V and 1 from J; bases not matched to a gene: 11. The CDR3 consists of 17 residues. CDR3 residues: CASIKIPGTGSYNEQFF. For the CDR3, the DNA is TGCGCCAGCATTAAGATCCCCGGGACAGGGTCCTACAATGAGCAGTTCTTC. Full variable domain (remainder filled in from reference TRBV5-1 and TRBJ2-1): KAGVTQTPRYLIKTRGQQVTLSCSPISGHRSVSWYQQTPGQGLQFLFEYFSETQRNKGNFPGRFSGRQFSNSRSEMNVSTLELGDSALYLCASIKIPGTGSYNEQFFGPGTRLTVL.

The sample holds many counts of this clonotype. This chain joins TRBV12-3 or TRBV12-4 and TRBJ1-1, with D possibly being TRBD1 (6 bases). The CDR3 has 12 amino acids. The germline V and J ends were trimmed by 6 bases and 11 bases, with 16 bases remaining between them. In DNA form, the CDR3 reads TGTGCCAGCAGAAGGACAGACGAAGGTGCTTTCTTT. It codes for CASRRTDEGAFF.

This clonotype appeared many times. The chain recombines TRBV28 with TRBJ1-4; D possibly corresponds to TRBD1 (6 bases). The germline V gene encodes CDR1 MDHEN and CDR2 SYDVKM. V lost 6 bases to trimming and J lost 7 bases, with 24 bases between them. CDR3 length equals 17 residues. The CDR3 protein is CASSIFPDSEGGEKLFF. As DNA, the CDR3 is TGTGCCAGCAGCATATTCCCCGACTCAGAGGGGGGTGAAAAACTGTTTTTT. The variable domain in full, with the rest retrieved from reference TRBV28 and TRBJ1-4, is DVKVTQSSRYLVKRTGEKVFLECVQDMDHENMFWYRQDPGLGLRLIYFSYDVKMKEKGDIPEGYSVSREKKERFSLILESASTNQTSMYLCASSIFPDSEGGEKLFFGSGTQLSVL.

With regard to this clonotype: A read error may be the cause here, since a much bigger clone is one base away. A read error is likely, as this CDR3 ends without the conserved phenylalanine or tryptophan. The chain carries TRBV12-3 or TRBV12-4 and TRBJ2-1; the match to TRBD2 covers 14 bases. J gave up 2 bases and V 4 bases, and 4 bases lay outside the gene matches. CDR3 length: 17 amino acids. For the CDR3, the DNA is TGTGCCAGCAGTTCCAAGACTAGCGGGAGGGCCTACAATGAGCAGTTCTTA. Translation: CASSSKTSGRAYNEQFL.

This clonotype has only a few counts. The V call is TRBV12-3 or TRBV12-4, the J call TRBJ2-5; the D is unclear. CDR3 length: 13 residues. The germline V and J ends were trimmed by 1 base and 7 bases, with 10 bases remaining between them. CDR3 region: CASSLGGSGTQYF. The CDR3 DNA is TGTGCCAGCAGTTTAGGCGGATCGGGGACCCAGTACTTC.